This T cell receptor beta chain was captured in a study of memory CD4+ T cells and cytomegalovirus serostatus. Study-level points and caveats: Suggested: most of the CMV-linked TCR signature lies in CD4+ memory cells. Each of approximately 70 CMV-associated TCRbeta sequences occurred in one to five individuals.

On this clone itself: The antigen remains undetermined.

Original handling: After removing out-of-frame reads, around 2,100,000 distinct TCRbeta sequences remained. Libraries were prepared by immunoSEQ multiplex PCR; TCRdb keeps only in-frame clonotypes and omits some of them. V and J calls and clone size come straight from that table; D and trimming were deduced from the DNA. This sample has under 40,000 clones; 65% to 80% occur once, and the top ten carry over 4.5%. The sort gate was single viable CD3+CD4+CD8-CD45RO+ cells for memory CD4+ T cells. Serostatus was set by detecting CMV pp150, pp28, p38, p52 IgG. Germline V gene sequence: CDR1 SGHTA, CDR2 FQGNSA. Trimming left V 1 base short and J 0 bases short, with 10 bases between. This CDR3 is built from 15 residues.

The sample was memory CD4+ T cells from blood. The TCR originated in an adult in good health and CMV-seropositive. The genes are TRBV7-2 and TRBJ2-7; D might be TRBD2 (5 bases). The CDR3 DNA follows: TGTGCCAGCAGCTTAGTGAGCGGAGCCTCCTACGAGCAGTACTTC. It is translated as CASSLVSGASYEQYF.